This TCR beta chain was sequenced during a study of shared clonotypes between healthy human individuals (TCRdb year 2020). Notes on the research overall: Three men and two women, aged 18 to 49 years, made up the cohort. Between about 0.94 and 8.9 billion PBMCs per donor were obtained by leukapheresis. For each donor, CD4 naive and CD4 memory were each given three plates, CD8 naive was given two plates, and CD8 memory was given one plate. The study deeply sequenced blood TCR repertoires of about 5 healthy adults to estimate repertoire size and the extent of clonotype sharing between individuals. Different laboratories and diverse techniques were used to prepare libraries and sequence TCR repertoires, to increase sequencing depth and limit assay-specific biases. What the work shows at the level of the full study, not this receptor alone: Compared with non-shared clonotypes, the clonotypes found in all four sorted-subset donors had higher generation probabilities. Because the study included only a small number of donors, the genetic and exposure-history diversity represented was limited. Across a handful of donors, around 5% of naive CD4, roughly 3.5% of naive CD8, about 2.3% of memory CD4, and approximately 0.4% of memory CD8 clonotypes were shared. Naive subsets generally had larger estimated clonotype richness than memory subsets did. Incomplete sequencing was indicated by rarefaction of sorted-subset datasets, despite the large sequencing depth. Pairwise subsampling led to the expectation that sequencing depth would affect the degree of clonotype sharing among donors. Sampling was restricted to blood, and TCR repertoires in tissues likely differ from the TCR repertoires found in blood.

For this clone: Its antigen has not been determined. Base quality data are lacking; no much larger clone is found one base away.

Using the deep immunoSEQ assay, TCR CDR3 regions were amplified from genomic DNA by multiplex PCR. Extracted genomic DNA from each cell subset was spread evenly across all wells of several immunoSEQ 96-well plates, with each plate serving as a replicate. For sorted subsets, around 200 ng genomic DNA, equal to 25,000 to 35,000 T cell genomes, was loaded into each replicate PCR. The purified libraries were quantified using a Qubit 3.0 fluorometer, sized with a Bioanalyzer 2100, and then quantified again using the KAPA Library Quantification kit. Every immunoSEQ 96-well plate was sequenced on a separate single-read 150-cycle Illumina NextSeq 550 flow cell. The paper's data handling went like this. Because the immunoSEQ output included only junctional sequences and no quality scores, the filtering could not be the same as the filtering used for full-length reads. To assign V/J genes and CDR3, sequences were annotated using PyIR, a Python wrapper for IgBLAST v1.9, with IMGT germline references. Reads with weak V/J assignments (E-value above 1e-6), missing CDR3, stop codons, out-of-frame junctions, or ambiguous translated residues were removed. V3J clonotypes were defined as sequences sharing the same inferred V gene, J gene, and CDR3 amino acid sequence. Percentage overlap between repertoires was calculated by dividing the number of shared unique clonotypes by the size of the smaller repertoire. RTK rarefaction, the Chao1 estimator, and Recon v2.1 estimates of unobserved clonotypes were used to assess repertoire richness. OLGA was used to compute generation probabilities for all TCRbeta clonotypes that the gDNA method yielded from a few donors. Imported from immuneACCESS, the table was reduced by TCRdb to in-frame sequences with V and J called. These copies leave out some clones; in studies compared against another copy, an unresolved V gene accounts for under half, and the cause of the remainder is not known. The D gene and trimming were derived from the DNA, and the V and J assignments and clone size from that table. Recorded for this sample are about 1.1 million clones; around three quarters of them occurred a single time. The top ten hold roughly 0.57% of the sample.

The germline V end is reduced by 0 bases and the J end by 0 bases; junction bases left unmatched: 2. The CDR3 contains 15 residues, cysteine and phenylalanine counted. Only CDR3 DNA remains: 45 bases, in frame from the first base. CDR1 and CDR2 are drawn from the germline V gene (reference sequence): SGHKS, YYEKEE. The donors were healthy, HIV-negative adults who had no recently reported acute infections or vaccinations. All donors were Caucasian adults living in Nashville, Tennessee, USA. CD4+ T cells were enriched by magnetic negative selection; naive cells were then positively selected on CD45RA, and the negative fraction formed the memory subset. Blood was obtained by leukapheresis, after which PBMCs were separated by Ficoll-Histopaque density gradient centrifugation and cryopreserved in liquid nitrogen vapor phase. Purity and quantity of every magnetically sorted T cell population were checked by analytical flow cytometry. From each sorted fraction, genomic DNA was isolated and quantified by UV absorbance on a Nanodrop 2000c.

Sequencing input: memory CD4+ T cells from PBMCs. This specimen's cell subset or site label, interpreted: CD45RA-negative fraction. The receptor was derived from a man younger than 35 in good health. Some clones in this sample may be carry-over from other donors' samples. Recombination linked TRBV5-5 to TRBJ1-1, with 7 bases aligning to TRBD1. CDR3 sequence: CASSLVGQVNTEAFF. DNA sequence: TGTGCCAGCAGCTTGGTTGGACAGGTGAACACTGAAGCTTTCTTT.